This TCR beta chain was profiled in a study of T cell changes during pregnancy in multiple sclerosis (dated by TCRdb to between 2018 and 2021). With regard to the full study: The study examined how the T cell repertoire changed over the course of pregnancy in women with multiple sclerosis.

For this clone: No antigen is known for it. The input lacks base qualities; no much larger clone sits a single base away.

Library preparation used the immunoSEQ multiplex PCR assay. Not all clones reach the TCRdb copy of this immuneACCESS table, which keeps in-frame sequences only. Checked studies attribute under half of the gap to unresolved V genes and leave the rest unexplained. Present in this sample are about 75,000 clones, approximately 88% of which were seen just once. Roughly 0.9% of the sample comes from the top ten. The germline V gene supplies CDR1 SNHLY and CDR2 FYNNEI. The CDR3 sequence holds 14 residues, the cysteine and phenylalanine included. Of all the DNA, just the CDR3 is kept, 42 bases in frame from base 1. V loses 4 bases of germline sequence and J loses 5 bases, and the interval between the two ends is 12 bases.

The receptor's source is a female donor in good health, enrolled as a control in a pregnancy study. The chain joins TRBV2 to TRBJ1-3; the D segment could be TRBD1, given 5 matching bases. The sample in question was peripheral blood, obtained in the first trimester of pregnancy. CDR3 protein: CASSARVLRNTIYF. The DNA sequence is TGTGCCAGCAGTGCCAGGGTATTGAGAAACACCATATATTTT.